This T cell receptor beta chain appears in the sequencing data of a study of blood T cell repertoires in COVID-19. Turning to the study itself: The United States, Italy and Spain were the sources of the acute and convalescent COVID-19 samples.

The CDR3 totals 15 residues. Germline CDR1 LGHNA, CDR2 YSLEER. Trimming cost V 0 bases and J 1 base, with 9 bases left between them. Authors' methods: Amplification from reference gene primers served as the basis for estimated nucleated cell counts. The method was immunoSEQ multiplex PCR; TCRdb's version includes in-frame clones alone and lacks a portion of them. V and J calls and clone size follow that table, whereas D and trimming were derived from the DNA. The repertoire holds some 40,000 clones, with around 80% as singletons. Sequenced: peripheral blood. J is TRBJ2-5 and V is TRBV4-3; D is unclear. This sequence originates from an older man with acute or convalescent COVID-19. The CDR3 sequence is CASSQDWASQETQYF. The CDR3 DNA follows: TGCGCCAGCAGCCAAGACTGGGCCAGCCAAGAGACCCAGTACTTC.